These T cell receptor beta chains were read from a single sample in a study of T-cell reconstitution after alpha-beta-depleted transplantation in children. TCRdb called the PCR reads again in MiXCR, with one record for every CDR3 protein. The sample holds under 850,000 distinct CDR3 sequences, about 12% seen once. The sample consisted of PBMCs, taken before TCRalphabeta/CD19-depleted stem cell transplant. The source of these receptors is a girl aged 2-10 years with congenital amegakaryocytic thrombocytopenia, due to receive a stem cell transplant. Each CDR3 is given with its conserved first and last residue. D genes are given only for firm matches. Expanded clones get a size class; other rows say once, few or many, or leave the size out.

>.|.|TRBJ1-1|TRBV2
TGTGCCAGCAGTCCCTGGACGGTTTGGGGTGGGACTGAAGCTTTCTTT
CASSPWTVWGGTEAFF
>TRBD2|many|TRBJ2-1|TRBV5-1
TGCGCCAGCAGCTTGGTTGAACTAGCGGCCAATGAGCAGTTCTTC
CASSLVELAANEQFF
>TRBD2|.|TRBJ2-5|TRBV20-1
TGCAGTGCTAGATTAGCGGGAGGGCCCGGCGAGACCCAGTACTTC
CSARLAGGPGETQYF
>TRBD1|.|TRBJ1-5|TRBV5-1
TGCGCCAGCAGCTTGAACTCGGCAGGGGGTCAGCCCCAGCATTTT
CASSLNSAGGQPQHF
>TRBD2|many|TRBJ2-3|TRBV12-3/TRBV12-4
TGTGCCAGTCACTCCACTAGCGGGGATCCAAGGACGCAGTATTTT
CASHSTSGDPRTQYF
>.|.|TRBJ2-7|TRBV5-1
TGCGCCAGCAGCGTGATCTACGAGCAGTACTTC
CASSVIYEQYF
>.|.|TRBJ1-5|TRBV12-3/TRBV12-4
TGTGCCAGCAGCTCTGTGGGTCCCCAGCATTTT
CASSSVGPQHF
>.|.|TRBJ2-7|TRBV12-3/TRBV12-4
TGTGCCAGCAGTTTAGCGAGAGGACAGGGGCAGATAGCGGGACTAAGGTTCTACGAGCAGTACTTC
CASSLARGQGQIAGLRFYEQYF
>.|many|TRBJ2-1|TRBV20-1
TGCAGTGCTTCCCTACCTCGTGATGAGCAGTTCTTC
CSASLPRDEQFF
>.|.|TRBJ2-1|TRBV7-9
TGTGCCAGCAGCTGGGCCTACGATGAGCAGTTCTTC
CASSWAYDEQFF
>TRBD2|many|TRBJ2-7|TRBV27
TGTGCCTCGACGACTAGCGGGAGGATCCACGAGCAGTACTTC
CASTTSGRIHEQYF
>.|.|TRBJ2-7|TRBV7-2
TGTGCCAGCAGGTCCCCGGGGCGGCCCTCCTACGAGCAGTACTTC
CASRSPGRPSYEQYF
>.|.|TRBJ2-7|TRBV5-1
TGCGCCAGCAGCTTGGCCTTTGAACCCTACGAGCAGTACTTC
CASSLAFEPYEQYF
>.|many|TRBJ1-3|TRBV12-3/TRBV12-4
TGTGCCACTAACAGGGCCCCGTACTCTGGAAACACCATATATTTT
CATNRAPYSGNTIYF
>.|.|TRBJ2-7|TRBV5-1
TGCGCCAGCAGCTCCGAGGGTCTCGAGCAGTACTTC
CASSSEGLEQYF
>TRBD1|few|TRBJ2-7|TRBV20-1
TGCAGTGCTAGAGTACCTCCGGGACAGGGCAACGAGCAGTACTTC
CSARVPPGQGNEQYF
>.|few|TRBJ2-1|TRBV2
TGTGCCAGCAGTGAAGGGCTAGTCTTAGAGGAGCAGTTCTTC
CASSEGLVLEEQFF
>.|many|TRBJ1-5|TRBV20-1
TGCAGTGCTAGCCGGCAGGGAGCACAGCCCCAGCATTTT
CSASRQGAQPQHF
>.|many|TRBJ2-3|TRBV27
TGTGCCAGCAGCCCTATAGCGAAAACTAGCACAGATACGCAGTATTTT
CASSPIAKTSTDTQYF
>.|.|TRBJ2-7|TRBV2
TGTGCCAGCAGTGAAGGTTCGCTCTACGAGCAGTACTTC
CASSEGSLYEQYF
>TRBD2|.|TRBJ2-3|TRBV5-1
TGCGCCAGCAGCTTGGATACTAGCGGGAGCACGCAGTATTTT
CASSLDTSGSTQYF
>.|many|TRBJ2-1|TRBV11-2
TGTGCCAGCAGAGAGGCTAGTTATGAGCAGTTCTTC
CASREASYEQFF
>TRBD2|.|TRBJ2-1|TRBV12-3/TRBV12-4
TGTGCGTCCACCGGGACTAGCGCATACAATGAGCAGTTCTTC
CASTGTSAYNEQFF